This T cell receptor (beta chain) was sequenced for a study of blood T cell repertoires in COVID-19. Turning to the study itself: Whether acute or convalescent, the COVID-19 samples came from the United States, Italy and Spain. PBMCs, B-cell-depleted T cells, or T cells provided the cDNA or gDNA that made up the material.

Original processing notes: Estimation of nucleated cell counts relied on the amplification of reference gene primers. TCRdb keeps only in-frame clones here, not all; method: immunoSEQ multiplex PCR. That table is the source of V, J and clone size, and D and trimming were worked out from the DNA. The sample lists hundreds of thousands of clones, roughly 85% occurring once. V was shortened by 6 bases and J by 3 bases, with 11 bases between the two germline ends. Germline CDR1 reads MNHNS; CDR2 reads SASEGT. This CDR3 region has 13 residues. Sample: peripheral blood. The sequence was collected from a woman aged 25-40 years with active or convalescent COVID-19. The chain recombines TRBV6-1 with TRBJ1-1; D is perhaps TRBD1 (6 bases). CDR3 in amino acids: CASRSTGYTEAFF. The DNA for the CDR3 is TGTGCCAGCAGGTCCACAGGGTACACTGAAGCTTTCTTT.